These 9 T cell receptor beta chains were all obtained from the same sample, sequenced in a study of Graves' ophthalmopathy and Graves' hyperthyroidism. Amplification from RNA transcripts yielded the TCR beta CDR3 regions. Second-round multiplex PCR came after first-round RT-PCR with HTBI primers. MiXCR, run by TCRdb on the multiplex PCR reads, gives a single entry per CDR3 protein. The sample lists 500,000 to 800,000 distinct CDR3 sequences, more than 40% seen once, with 2.5% to 3.5% in the top ten. The sample taken for sequencing was peripheral blood. Source of these receptors: an adult man with Graves' ophthalmopathy.

This clonotype was seen repeatedly, ten times or more. The chain couples TRBV3-1 to TRBJ1-4; no clear D gene. Trimming took 1 base from V and 8 from J, leaving 8 bases between them. The CDR3 contains 13 residues. Looked up from germline, CDR1 is LGHDT and CDR2 is YNNKEL (reference sequence). The CDR3 DNA reads as TGTGCCAGCAGCCAAGGGACGGGCGAAAAACTGTTTTTT. Protein sequence: CASSQGTGEKLFF.

This clonotype was observed at least ten times. The gene calls are TRBV6-5 and TRBJ2-6; D call uncertain. The CDR3 is made up of 15 amino acids. Germline CDR1 is MNHEY and CDR2 is SVGAGI. V was pared by 4 bases and J by 0 bases, with 7 bases between. The CDR3 here is CASSLDLSGANVLTF. The CDR3 bases are TGTGCCAGCAGTTTGGATCTCTCTGGGGCCAACGTCCTGACTTTC.

The chain uses TRBV24-1 and TRBJ1-2, with a tentative D call TRBD1 (6 bases). The CDR3 runs 13 residues. With 3 bases removed from V and 4 bases from J, the gap between germline ends came to 8 bases. Germline values: CDR1 KGHDR, CDR2 SFDVKD. CDR3 in amino acids: CATSDRGAYGYTF. The CDR3 DNA sequence: TGTGCCACCAGTGATCGGGGGGCCTATGGCTACACCTTC.

The genes are TRBV25-1 and TRBJ1-4, with 9 positions matching TRBD1. Germline V gene sequence: CDR1 MGHDK, CDR2 SYGVNS. Germline trimming cut 2 bases from V and 5 bases from J; bases unmatched to any gene: 9. The CDR3 is made up of 17 amino acids. The CDR3 bases are TGTGCCAGCAGTGAACGGGGGACAGGGAGAACCAATGAAAAACTGTTTTTT. It yields the protein CASSERGTGRTNEKLFF.

This clonotype was detected ten times or more. The V and J genes are TRBV12-3 or TRBV12-4 and TRBJ1-1; D is ambiguous. CDR3 length: 11 amino acids. The V gene lost 7 bases and the J gene lost 4 bases, with 7 bases spanning the gap. CDR3 residues: CASTHATEAFF. The CDR3 nucleotides are TGTGCCAGCACCCATGCCACTGAAGCTTTCTTT.

The rearrangement joins TRBV2 to TRBJ2-5; 7 nucleotides match TRBD1. The junction had 17 bases not matched to a gene; V was cut back by 7 bases and J by 9 bases. The CDR3 extends over 15 amino acids. The germline V gene has CDR1 SNHLY and CDR2 FYNNEI. The CDR3 DNA sequence: TGTGCCAGCAAACCCAGACAGGGTATCAATCAGCCCCAGTACTTC. It specifies CASKPRQGINQPQYF.

As concerns this clonotype: Since the CDR3 does not end with the conserved phenylalanine or tryptophan, this likely comes from a read error. The DNA is omitted, as the CDR3 cannot be located on it reliably, and the CDR3 follows TCRdb's listing. The chain is built from TRBV15 and TRBJ1-6. Germline V gives CDR1 LNHNV, CDR2 YYDKDF (reference sequence). A total of 12 residues make up the CDR3, ends included. CDR3 in amino acids: CATSRDLATAFT.

The chain uses TRBV19 and TRBJ1-1; 7 bases line up with TRBD1. The germline CDR1 and CDR2 sequences are LNHDA and SQIVND (reference sequence). Trimming cost V 5 bases and J 5 bases; bases outside gene matches: 14. The CDR3 extends over 16 amino acids. The CDR3 DNA reads as TGTGCCAGTAGTCCACGCCGGGACAGACTGGGAACTGAAGCTTTCTTT. It yields the protein CASSPRRDRLGTEAFF. The variable domain in full, completed from reference TRBV19 and TRBJ1-1, reads DGGITQSPKYLFRKEGQNVTLSCEQNLNHDAMYWYRQDPGQGLRLIYYSQIVNDFQKGDIAEGYSVSREKKESFPLTVTSAQKNPTAFYLCASSPRRDRLGTEAFFGQGTRLTVV.

This clonotype was picked up a small number of times. The V and J genes are TRBV7-9 and TRBJ2-7; D ambiguous. The V and J ends lost 5 bases and 4 bases respectively, with 18 bases between them. The CDR3 contains 15 residues. The germline gives CDR1 SEHNR, CDR2 FQNEAQ (reference sequence). This CDR3 is CASSQPGRFGYEQYF. The CDR3 DNA reads TGTGCCAGCAGCCAACCAGGACGGTTCGGGTACGAGCAGTACTTC.